These 27 T cell receptor beta chains came from one sample sequenced in a study of spatial heterogeneity in lung cancer. Study-wide points: Higher tumor mutation counts went along with higher counts of expanded intratumoral alpha and beta TCRs.

TCRdb called the 5' RACE reads again in MiXCR, with one record for every CDR3 protein. The table records around 21,000 distinct CDR3 sequences, 4% to 5.5% of them present only once. Indicated time point: sample taken at primary tumor resection. No antigen has been assigned to these receptors. This sample comprised lung tumor tissue, obtained at surgery. Receptor source: a male donor with early-stage non-small cell lung cancer.

This clonotype has a handful of counts. J is TRBJ2-2 and V is TRBV12-3 or TRBV12-4; TRBD1 might be the D (6 bases). V was shortened by 5 bases and J by 4 bases, with 14 bases between the two germline ends. The CDR3 covers 15 residues. The CDR3 is CASSLGVGGTGELFF. CDR3 nucleotides: TGTGCCAGCAGTCTCGGGGTAGGGGGCACCGGGGAGCTGTTTTTT.

This clonotype occurred many times. The chain couples TRBV10-3 to TRBJ2-5, with 10 bases lining up with TRBD2. Per germline, CDR1 ENHRY and CDR2 SYGVKD. This CDR3 has 15 residues. Trimming took 0 bases from V and 5 from J; bases not matched to a gene: 3. CDR3 amino acids: CAISESGLAKETQYF. In nucleotides, the CDR3 is TGTGCCATCAGTGAGTCGGGACTAGCGAAGGAGACCCAGTACTTC.

This clonotype was picked up many times. The chain has TRBV28 and TRBJ2-2; D may be TRBD1 (6 bases). Trimming stripped 7 bases from V and 4 bases from J, with 10 bases between. The CDR3 is 13 residues long. Germline-derived CDR1 and CDR2 are MDHEN and SYDVKM. In DNA, the CDR3 is TGTGCCAGCATCAAACAGGGCACCGGGGAGCTGTTTTTT. Its protein product is CASIKQGTGELFF. The full variable domain, in which reference TRBV28 and TRBJ2-2 provide the parts outside the CDR3, is DVKVTQSSRYLVKRTGEKVFLECVQDMDHENMFWYRQDPGLGLRLIYFSYDVKMKEKGDIPEGYSVSREKKERFSLILESASTNQTSMYLCASIKQGTGELFFGEGSRLTVL.

V is TRBV12-3 or TRBV12-4 and J is TRBJ2-3, with D hard to call. There are 11 residues in the CDR3. V was clipped by 5 bases and J by 5 bases, with 5 bases between them. CDR3 coding DNA: TGTGCCAGCAGTAGATTAGATACGCAGTATTTT. It is translated as CASSRLDTQYF.

This clonotype was observed at least ten times. The rearrangement uses TRBV20-1 and TRBJ2-3; D may be TRBD2 (6 bases). The CDR3 is 13 amino acids. The germline V gene has CDR1 DFQATT and CDR2 SNEGSKA (reference sequence). The V gene lost 7 bases and the J gene lost 2 bases, with 13 bases spanning the gap. The CDR3 is CSEWGGATDTQYF. As DNA, the CDR3 is TGCAGTGAGTGGGGCGGGGCCACAGATACGCAGTATTTT.

This clonotype was detected ten times or more. The rearrangement uses TRBV30 and TRBJ1-2; 7 bases line up with TRBD1. Trimming cost V 4 bases and J 3 bases; bases outside gene matches: 11. CDR3 length: 15 amino acids. The V gene's germline CDR1 is GTSNPN and CDR2 SVGIG (reference sequence). CDR3 DNA: TGTGCCTGGACTTTAGGGACAGCTTCCGACTATGGCTACACCTTC. This translates into CAWTLGTASDYGYTF.

This clonotype has at least ten counts. The CDR3 nucleotides are TGTGCCAGCAGTGACCCAGCCTACGAGCAGTACTTC. Protein product: CASSDPAYEQYF. The chain employs TRBV6-6 and TRBJ2-7; D is unresolved. Trimming shortened V by 5 bases and J by 2 bases, and 7 bases separated the two germline ends. This CDR3 is 12 amino acids long. Germline CDR1 MNHNY, CDR2 SVGAGI (reference sequence).

This clonotype was observed many times. The chain combines TRBV24-1 with TRBJ2-1, with a tentative D call TRBD2 (7 bases). Germline V gene sequence: CDR1 KGHDR, CDR2 SFDVKD. The germline V and J ends were trimmed by 4 bases and 5 bases, with 17 bases remaining between them. The CDR3 is 16 residues long. The CDR3 DNA follows: TGTGCCACCAGTGAACTAGCAGCCGGGGGGCACAATGAGCAGTTCTTC. Amino acids: CATSELAAGGHNEQFF.

The sample holds many counts of this clonotype. The chain employs TRBV28 and TRBJ2-1, with D unclear. Deletions cut 7 bases from V and 10 bases from J, with 14 bases between. This CDR3 is built from 12 residues. The germline gives CDR1 MDHEN, CDR2 SYDVKM. CDR3 sequence (DNA): TGTGCCAGCACCTCCCATCTAGGGGAGCAGTTCTTC. Its protein is CASTSHLGEQFF.

The table lists this clonotype with a few counts. This chain joins TRBV7-2 and TRBJ2-1, with D perhaps matching TRBD1 (6 bases). V lost 6 bases and J lost 2, with 14 bases in between. This CDR3 region has 15 residues. Germline V CDR1 and CDR2: SGHTA, FQGNSA. CDR3 residues: CASRQGDLTYNEQFF. The CDR3 region has the DNA TGTGCCAGCAGACAGGGAGATTTAACCTACAATGAGCAGTTCTTC.

The V gene is TRBV20-1, the J gene TRBJ2-1, with D perhaps matching TRBD2 (6 bases). V dropped 0 bases and J dropped 4 bases, with 10 bases sitting between them. Germline-derived CDR1 and CDR2 are DFQATT and SNEGSKA (reference sequence). There are 14 residues in the CDR3. Here the CDR3 DNA reads TGCAGTGCTAGAGATTTGGAGGGGTACAATGAGCAGTTCTTC. Protein product: CSARDLEGYNEQFF.

The sample holds a few counts of this clonotype. CDR3 sequence: CASSFRDSGNTIYF. DNA for the CDR3: TGTGCCAGCAGCTTCAGAGACTCTGGAAACACCATATATTTT. This chain uses TRBV7-9 with TRBJ1-3; D gene ambiguous. The V and J ends lost 3 bases and 0 bases respectively, with 6 bases between them. Germline lookup yields CDR1 SEHNR and CDR2 FQNEAQ (reference sequence). This CDR3 region has 14 residues.

In its sample, this clonotype was seen a few times. V usage is TRBV20-1 and J usage is TRBJ2-7; 12 bases map to TRBD2. This CDR3 is built from 16 residues. Germline V lookup: CDR1 DFQATT, CDR2 SNEGSKA (reference sequence). The ends lost 4 bases at V and 2 bases at J; junction bases unmatched: 9. The CDR3 region is CSAKRASGRETYEQYF. For the CDR3, the DNA is TGCAGTGCTAAGAGGGCTAGCGGGAGGGAGACCTACGAGCAGTACTTC.

This clonotype was detected ten times or more. The gene calls are TRBV11-3 and TRBJ2-1; D is tentatively TRBD1 or TRBD2 (5 bases each). V lost 3 bases, J lost 8 bases, and 11 bases lay in between. Germline-derived CDR1 and CDR2 are SGHNT and YENEEA. CDR3 length: 13 residues. CDR3 protein: CASSLGEYYEQFF. The CDR3 bases are TGTGCCAGCAGCTTGGGGGAGTATTATGAGCAGTTCTTC.

By share, this clonotype counts as medium-sized. The J gene is TRBJ2-7, the V gene TRBV20-1; no firm D call. Deletions cut 0 bases from V and 2 bases from J, with 14 bases between. The CDR3 sequence is 15 residues long. Germline V CDR1 and CDR2: DFQATT, SNEGSKA (reference sequence). Written as DNA, the CDR3 is TGCAGTGCTAGAGAACCCTCGGACCTTACCTACGAGCAGTACTTC. Protein: CSAREPSDLTYEQYF.

This chain uses TRBV6-1 with TRBJ1-1; D not resolved. CDR3 size: 11 residues. V lost 7 bases to trimming and J lost 1 base, with 4 bases between them. CDR1 is MNHNS and CDR2 is SASEGT in the germline V gene. For the CDR3, the DNA is TGTGCCAGCAACAAGAACACTGAAGCTTTCTTT. Residues: CASNKNTEAFF.

This clonotype showed up just a few times. This chain links TRBV11-2 with TRBJ1-5; D remains unclear. The germline CDR1 and CDR2 sequences are SGHAT and FQNNGV. The CDR3 spans 13 residues. Deletions cut 6 bases from V and 7 bases from J, with 13 bases between. The CDR3 here is CASSKTTAQPQHF. In DNA, the CDR3 is TGTGCCAGCAGTAAGACAACGGCCCAGCCCCAGCATTTT.

This clonotype was counted between two and nine times. V is TRBV12-3 or TRBV12-4 and J is TRBJ1-4; D unresolved. The CDR3 covers 16 residues. The germline V and J ends were trimmed by 6 bases and 3 bases, with 17 bases remaining between them. In DNA, the CDR3 is TGTGCCAGCAGCCGAAGCGGGTCGGAGCCTAATGAAAAACTGTTTTTT. Protein: CASSRSGSEPNEKLFF.

The table lists this clonotype with many counts. The chain has TRBV7-6 and TRBJ2-2; 10 positions agree with TRBD1. The CDR3 sequence is 16 residues long. With 3 bases clipped from V and 1 base from J, the junction kept 2 bases outside the gene matches. Germline loops: CDR1 SGHVS, CDR2 FNYEAQ. The CDR3 bases are TGTGCCAGCAGCTTTGGACAGGGGGGGAACACCGGGGAGCTGTTTTTT. It translates to CASSFGQGGNTGELFF.

This clonotype is medium-sized within its sample. The chain combines TRBV11-2 with TRBJ2-7; TRBD2 agrees at 11 bases. Germline values: CDR1 SGHAT, CDR2 FQNNGV. Trimming cost V 5 bases and J 1 base; bases outside gene matches: 1. The CDR3 has 14 residues. DNA of the CDR3: TGTGCCAGCAGCCTAGCGGGAGGATCCTACGAGCAGTACTTC. Translating gives CASSLAGGSYEQYF.

In its sample, this clonotype was seen many times. The CDR3 reads CATSDFVTNEQFF. CDR3 DNA sequence: TGTGCCACCAGTGATTTCGTAACGAATGAGCAGTTCTTC. This chain uses TRBV24-1 with TRBJ2-1, with D unresolved. Germline V gene lookup returns CDR1 KGHDR and CDR2 SFDVKD. The CDR3 contains 13 residues. Trimming stripped 1 base from V and 7 bases from J, with 7 bases between.

Ten or more counts support this clonotype. V usage is TRBV18 and J usage is TRBJ2-3; perhaps TRBD2 as D (6 bases). CDR3 length: 12 residues. The V and J ends lost 5 bases and 4 bases respectively, with 7 bases between them. In germline, CDR1 is KGHSH, CDR2 LQKENI. CDR3: CASSSGADTQYF. CDR3 sequence (DNA): TGTGCCAGCTCATCGGGGGCAGATACGCAGTATTTT.

The chain carries TRBV5-1 and TRBJ1-1, with D hard to call. The CDR3 is 12 amino acids. The V gene lost 0 bases and the J gene lost 10 bases, with 10 bases spanning the gap. CDR1 and CDR2 (germline): SGHRS, YFSETQ. The chain's CDR3 is CASSLAGLGAFF. CDR3 in DNA: TGCGCCAGCAGCTTGGCCGGGCTCGGAGCTTTCTTT.

The sample holds many counts of this clonotype. J is TRBJ2-1 and V is TRBV28; weak D call: TRBD2 (7 bases). The V gene lost 9 bases and the J gene lost 9 bases, with 15 bases spanning the gap. The CDR3 is made up of 12 amino acids. Germline V gives CDR1 MDHEN, CDR2 SYDVKM. The CDR3 nucleotides read TGTGCCAGTATAGGGGGGGTAGCTGAGCAGTTCTTC. As protein: CASIGGVAEQFF.

This clonotype came up many times. V usage is TRBV5-1 and J usage is TRBJ2-1, with D hard to call. Trimming pared 4 bases from V and 8 bases from J, leaving 10 bases between. This CDR3 has 12 residues. Germline CDR1 is SGHRS and CDR2 is YFSETQ. The CDR3 loop is CASSPHADEQFF. DNA for the CDR3: TGCGCCAGCAGCCCCCATGCGGATGAGCAGTTCTTC.

This clonotype was detected ten times or more. This chain connects TRBV7-2 to TRBJ1-5; D ambiguous. V was trimmed by 5 bases and J by 4 bases, leaving 12 bases between them. The germline gives CDR1 SGHTA, CDR2 FQGNSA. This CDR3 spans 14 amino acids. The CDR3 coding sequence is TGTGCCAGCAGCGAGAAGACGGGGAATCAGCCCCAGCATTTT. It encodes CASSEKTGNQPQHF.

This chain joins TRBV25-1 and TRBJ1-2; TRBD1 matches 12 bases. Germline loops: CDR1 MGHDK, CDR2 SYGVNS. This CDR3 spans 16 amino acids. J was trimmed by 4 bases and V by 5 bases; bases with no gene match: 8. The DNA of the CDR3 is TGTGCCAGCAGTTCCCCCGGGACAGGGGGCTCCTATGGCTACACCTTC. It specifies CASSSPGTGGSYGYTF.